The clone carrying this TCR beta chain was seen a few times. The antigen remains unidentified. Specified time point: new active TB diagnosis, blood taken before or within 7 days of starting treatment. The data stem from a study of T cells in tuberculosis. Study in general: This South African cohort compared adolescents with or without latent tuberculosis against adults with active tuberculosis. Within 7 days of starting treatment, or before, PBMC were stored. Study results and caveats: Active tuberculosis TCR-alpha repertoires lay closer to GMM-specific TCRs than IGRA-negative controls, suggesting clonal expansion.

Only in-frame clones appear in the TCRdb table, and some are missing; sequencing was by immunoSEQ multiplex PCR. This sample has approximately 46,000 clones, with over 90% found just once. The germline CDR1 and CDR2 sequences are MGHRA and YSYEKL. This CDR3 spans 11 amino acids. Trimming shortened V by 3 bases and J by 10 bases, and 7 bases separated the two germline ends. This clonotype was obtained from an adult with tuberculosis. Sequencing used PBMCs, obtained at tuberculosis diagnosis. The chain couples TRBV4-1 to TRBJ2-1, with D perhaps TRBD2 (6 bases). The CDR3 loop is CASSHLAEQFF. The CDR3 DNA follows: TGCGCCAGCAGCCATCTAGCGGAGCAGTTCTTC.